These T cell receptor beta chains were read from a single sample in a study of radiotherapy plus CTLA-4 blockade in lung cancer. Generated by immunoSEQ multiplex PCR, the TCRdb table keeps only in-frame clones and is missing some. The table records about 49,000 clones, around 77% of them present only once. Sequencing used peripheral blood, obtained from a patient treated with radiotherapy plus ipilimumab. The receptors were gathered from a human donor with non-small cell lung cancer who had stable disease on radiotherapy plus ipilimumab. Both conserved end residues are trimmed from each CDR3. The order of the fields is J gene, V gene, D gene, clone size, CDR3 protein. The D gene is left open where the match is weak. The listing skips clone size in some rows; elsewhere it reads once, few, many or a size class.

TRBJ1-3,TRBV10-1,TRBD1,few,ASSDGTGGSGNTIY
TRBJ1-1,TRBV10-2,TRBD1,-,ATRPGQQNTEAF
TRBJ1-5,TRBV27,-,-,ASSPSGRQPQH
TRBJ1-2,TRBV10-3,-,once,AISLQENYGYT
TRBJ2-7,TRBV11-3,TRBD1,once,ASSWTGAYEQY
TRBJ2-2,TRBV29-1,-,once,SVAGRPNTGELF
TRBJ1-6,TRBV10-3,-,-,AIRMGQLYNSPLH
TRBJ1-1,TRBV5-4,-,-,ASRAWTHQGSHTEAF
TRBJ2-3,TRBV29-1,-,-,SVEGGSTDTQY
TRBJ1-6,TRBV6-5,TRBD1,-,ASSKMTGENSPLH